The rows below give T cell receptor beta chains drawn from one sample of a study of T cells in Graves' hyperthyroidism and ophthalmopathy. TCRdb analysed the multiplex PCR reads with MiXCR anew, one entry per CDR3 protein. The sample carries around 720,000 distinct CDR3 sequences, over 35% recorded once. Sequencing used blood. The receptors shown here come from a middle-aged woman with Graves' hyperthyroidism. Each CDR3 is given with its conserved first and last residue.

j_gene: TRBJ2-2; len: 15; v_gene: TRBV3-2; CDR3aa: CASSQEGENTGELFF
j_gene: TRBJ2-6; len: 18; v_gene: TRBV10-3; CDR3aa: CASTPRASGSSGANVLTF
j_gene: TRBJ1-1; len: 12; v_gene: TRBV10-3; CDR3aa: CAIVDGNTEAFF
j_gene: TRBJ2-7; len: 15; v_gene: TRBV12-3/TRBV12-4; CDR3aa: CASSLGGGSTYEQYF
j_gene: TRBJ2-7; len: 15; v_gene: TRBV5-1; CDR3aa: CASSAGQQGSYEQYF
j_gene: TRBJ1-2; len: 15; v_gene: TRBV6-5; CDR3aa: CASSSPTDRWGGYTF
j_gene: TRBJ1-1; len: 13; v_gene: TRBV14; CDR3aa: CASHPAGNTEAFF
j_gene: TRBJ1-2; len: 17; v_gene: TRBV7-9; CDR3aa: CASSLGLGRRDNYGYTF
j_gene: TRBJ2-7; len: 15; v_gene: TRBV9; CDR3aa: CASSLASGDPYEQYF
j_gene: TRBJ2-1; len: 14; v_gene: TRBV20-1; CDR3aa: CSAPGFSSYNEQFF
j_gene: TRBJ1-4; len: 14; v_gene: TRBV11-2; CDR3aa: CASSLGRQGGKLFF
j_gene: TRBJ2-5; len: 17; v_gene: TRBV12-3/TRBV12-4; CDR3aa: CASSFGLGGQGQETQYF
j_gene: TRBJ2-2; len: 12; v_gene: TRBV9; CDR3aa: CASSPVRGELFF
j_gene: TRBJ1-1; len: 14; v_gene: TRBV19; CDR3aa: CASKPRGFDTEAFF
j_gene: TRBJ2-5; len: 17; v_gene: TRBV7-9; CDR3aa: CASSQQTSGGVPETQYF
j_gene: TRBJ1-1; len: 16; v_gene: TRBV5-8; CDR3aa: CASSHDGRSLNTEAFF
j_gene: TRBJ1-5; len: 15; v_gene: TRBV20-1; CDR3aa: CSATGQTADDQPQHF
j_gene: TRBJ2-3; len: 16; v_gene: TRBV10-1; CDR3aa: CASSETWTSGEDTQYF
j_gene: TRBJ1-2; len: 13; v_gene: TRBV24-1; CDR3aa: CATSDTGTGEPTF
j_gene: TRBJ2-5; len: 14; v_gene: TRBV20-1; CDR3aa: CSASNHKQGETQYF
j_gene: TRBJ1-1; len: 17; v_gene: TRBV19; CDR3aa: CASSIRINDGANTEAFF
j_gene: TRBJ2-2; len: 17; v_gene: TRBV5-1; CDR3aa: CASSRTTAPVGTGELFF
j_gene: TRBJ1-2; len: 14; v_gene: TRBV20-1; CDR3aa: CSARMEVGFYGYTF
j_gene: TRBJ1-5; len: 15; v_gene: TRBV5-1; CDR3aa: CASSLVPDPNQPQHF
j_gene: TRBJ2-7; len: 15; v_gene: TRBV11-2; CDR3aa: CASSLQGGSSYEQYF
j_gene: TRBJ2-6; len: 15; v_gene: TRBV5-6; CDR3aa: CASSFQVSGANVLTF
j_gene: TRBJ1-6; len: 14; v_gene: TRBV7-9; CDR3aa: CASTKAAYNSPLHF
j_gene: TRBJ2-3; len: 15; v_gene: TRBV19; CDR3aa: CASSLDGTRTDTQYF
j_gene: TRBJ1-3; len: 15; v_gene: TRBV2; CDR3aa: CASSEDTYSGNTIYF
j_gene: TRBJ2-2; len: 16; v_gene: TRBV15; CDR3aa: CATSRATGGWSGELFF
j_gene: TRBJ1-1; len: 15; v_gene: TRBV5-1; CDR3aa: CASSLMQGAEEGAFF
j_gene: TRBJ2-2; len: 12; v_gene: TRBV7-9; CDR3aa: CASSFFPGELFF
j_gene: TRBJ1-2; len: 15; v_gene: TRBV5-6; CDR3aa: CASSLEQSINYGYTF
j_gene: TRBJ2-5; len: 12; v_gene: TRBV29-1; CDR3aa: CSAEVTGKTQYF
j_gene: TRBJ1-5; len: 11; v_gene: TRBV29-1; CDR3aa: CSVDDGVPQHF
j_gene: TRBJ1-2; len: 13; v_gene: TRBV6-5; CDR3aa: CASSYEGSGGYTF
j_gene: TRBJ2-2; len: 16; v_gene: TRBV20-1; CDR3aa: CSARDFSGASTGELVF
j_gene: TRBJ1-1; len: 12; v_gene: TRBV7-2; CDR3aa: CASSLGGPEALF
j_gene: TRBJ1-2; len: 14; v_gene: TRBV10-2; CDR3aa: CASSEVSGAYGYTF
j_gene: TRBJ1-2; len: 15; v_gene: TRBV7-2; CDR3aa: CASRNSAGGDYGYTF
j_gene: TRBJ1-6; len: 12; v_gene: TRBV6-5; CDR3aa: CAVGQGDSPLHF
j_gene: TRBJ1-6; len: 16; v_gene: TRBV6-5; CDR3aa: CASTLIQGAGGSPLHF
j_gene: TRBJ1-2; len: 12; v_gene: TRBV19; CDR3aa: CASSILNDGYTF
j_gene: TRBJ1-2; len: 13; v_gene: TRBV2; CDR3aa: CASSDSGVDGYTF
j_gene: TRBJ1-2; len: 14; v_gene: TRBV4-2; CDR3aa: CASRIRQGVGGYTF
j_gene: TRBJ1-2; len: 14; v_gene: TRBV5-1; CDR3aa: CASSLVGDLDGYTF
j_gene: TRBJ1-6; len: 13; v_gene: TRBV20-1; CDR3aa: CSAKGQGRVPLHF
j_gene: TRBJ1-5; len: 17; v_gene: TRBV19; CDR3aa: CASTSLQGVGLNQPQHF
j_gene: TRBJ2-2; len: 16; v_gene: TRBV19; CDR3aa: CASSSPPGVSAGELFF
j_gene: TRBJ2-5; len: 13; v_gene: TRBV7-8; CDR3aa: CASSTGWGETQYF
j_gene: TRBJ1-2; len: 17; v_gene: TRBV6-6; CDR3aa: CASSYLGGAGVVYGYTF
j_gene: TRBJ2-2; len: 18; v_gene: TRBV10-3; CDR3aa: CAISIGLAGGPGTGELFF
j_gene: TRBJ2-5; len: 14; v_gene: TRBV7-2; CDR3aa: CASSRTRGAETQYF
j_gene: TRBJ1-5; len: 18; v_gene: TRBV2; CDR3aa: CASAGPFLGPISNQPQHF
j_gene: TRBJ1-6; len: 16; v_gene: TRBV7-9; CDR3aa: CASSPGLAGAYSPLHF
j_gene: TRBJ1-4; len: 14; v_gene: TRBV25-1; CDR3aa: CASTLTGTHEKLFF
j_gene: TRBJ1-1; len: 14; v_gene: TRBV24-1; CDR3aa: CATSDTTGYGEAFF